The rows below give T cell receptor beta chains drawn from one sample of a study of cytomegalovirus exposure and HLA in healthy donors. Profiling relied on immunoSEQ multiplex PCR, and the TCRdb table lists in-frame clones only, not all of them. Of over 200,000 clones in the sample, approximately 82% are singletons; the top ten hold around 5.6%. Sequenced material: PBMCs. Receptors originate from a woman aged 18-35 years in good health and CMV-seronegative. Each CDR3 is given with its conserved first and last residue. The D gene is left open where the match is weak. Some rows have no size entry. The others give once, few or many, or a class for an expanded clone.

NA	NA	TRBJ2-7	TRBV5-4	TGTGCCAGCAGCCCGACAGGCTCTGTCTACGAGCAGTACTTC	CASSPTGSVYEQYF
NA	NA	TRBJ1-1	TRBV21-1	TGTGCCACCTCTCCGGGGGCGGCTTTCTTT	CATSPGAAFF
NA	NA	TRBJ1-1	TRBV29-1	TGCAGCGTCCTTACGGAGGGCCTCGGGAACACTGAAGCTTTCTTT	CSVLTEGLGNTEAFF
NA	NA	TRBJ1-5	TRBV18	TGTGCCAGCTCACAAGGGAGCAATCAGCCCCAGCATTTT	CASSQGSNQPQHF
NA	NA	TRBJ2-6	TRBV5-1	TGCGCCAGCAGGGGGGCCAGCTCTGGGGCCAACGTCCTGACTTTC	CASRGASSGANVLTF
once	NA	TRBJ1-3	TRBV11-3	TGTGCCAGCAGCCTCAGCTCTGGAAACACCATATATTTT	CASSLSSGNTIYF
NA	TRBD2	TRBJ2-7	TRBV6-5	TGTGCCAGCAGTTTAGCGGGCAGACTCCGCTCCTACGAGCAGTACTTC	CASSLAGRLRSYEQYF
NA	TRBD1	TRBJ2-4	TRBV11-2	TGTGCCAGCAGCTCCGACGTATCCCCCAGGGGGTCCATTCAGTACTTC	CASSSDVSPRGSIQYF
once	NA	TRBJ1-1	TRBV2	TGTGCCAGCGCGGGATTCACTGAAGCTTTCTTT	CASAGFTEAFF
NA	NA	TRBJ1-4	TRBV4-1	TGCGCCAGCAGCCAGTCGGAATTAGGGGGGGAAAAACTGTTTTTT	CASSQSELGGEKLFF
NA	TRBD1	TRBJ1-1	TRBV28	TGTGCCAGCATTCCGGACAGGGTCACTGAAGCTTTCTTT	CASIPDRVTEAFF
NA	NA	TRBJ2-7	TRBV28	TGTGCCAGCACCAGGGACGCGAACTACGAGCAGTACTTC	CASTRDANYEQYF
NA	NA	TRBJ2-7	TRBV19	TGTGCCAGTAGTCCGCGGCTACCTCCCTACGAGCAGTACTTC	CASSPRLPPYEQYF
NA	NA	TRBJ1-3	TRBV29-1	TGCAGCGCCTACAGGGAACCTGGAAACACCATATATTTT	CSAYREPGNTIYF
NA	TRBD1	TRBJ1-4	TRBV7-9	TGTGCCAGCAGCTCGGGAGGCAGGGGGAATGAAAAACTGTTTTTT	CASSSGGRGNEKLFF
NA	NA	TRBJ2-7	TRBV12-5	TGTGCTAGTGGTCCTAACGTGGACTACGAGCAGTACTTC	CASGPNVDYEQYF
NA	NA	TRBJ2-1	TRBV2	TGTGCCACCCCGGGACCGGGGTGGACGGGAAGCCTCAATGAGCAGTTCTTC	CATPGPGWTGSLNEQFF
NA	NA	TRBJ2-2	TRBV9	TGTGCCAGCAGCGTGAACACCGGGGAGCTGTTTTTT	CASSVNTGELFF
once	NA	TRBJ2-3	TRBV7-6	TGTGCCAGCAGCTTAGAAGCTGAGCGGATCACAGATACGCAGTATTTT	CASSLEAERITDTQYF
NA	NA	TRBJ1-2	TRBV28	TGTGCCAGCAGTTCCCCGGGCCACGGCGGGCATGGCTACACCTTC	CASSSPGHGGHGYTF
NA	NA	TRBJ1-5	TRBV30	TGTGCCTGGAGTGGCCAGTATCAGCCCCAGCATTTT	CAWSGQYQPQHF
NA	NA	TRBJ2-1	TRBV19	TGTGCCAGTAGTGGTCAGGGCACTATCATTGGTGAGCAGTTCTTC	CASSGQGTIIGEQFF
NA	NA	TRBJ2-5	TRBV2	TGTGCCAGCAGTGAATTGGAAGGGGAGACCCAGTACTTC	CASSELEGETQYF
NA	NA	TRBJ1-1	TRBV18	TGTGCCAGCTCAGGGGTCTCCCTGGGAGCCACTGAAGCTTTCTTT	CASSGVSLGATEAFF
NA	NA	TRBJ1-1	TRBV6-1	TGTGCCAGCAGTGAAAATTATGCAGGGCGGACTGAAGCTTTCTTT	CASSENYAGRTEAFF
NA	NA	TRBJ2-7	TRBV29-1	TGCAGCGTTGAAGTGGGGTCCCACGAGCAGTACTTC	CSVEVGSHEQYF
NA	NA	TRBJ1-2	TRBV5-6	TGTGCCAGCAGCCCATTTTTGGGGAGAGGCTACACCTTC	CASSPFLGRGYTF
few	NA	TRBJ1-3	TRBV27	TGTGCCAGCAGTTTATCGGCAGGGCTTGGAAACACCATATATTTT	CASSLSAGLGNTIYF
NA	TRBD1	TRBJ1-2	TRBV6-6	TGTGCCAGCAGTCGATACAGGGGGGACTATGGCTACACCTTC	CASSRYRGDYGYTF
NA	NA	TRBJ1-2	TRBV2	TGTGCCAGCTTTTCACAGGTTCTATCTAACTATGGCTACACCTTC	CASFSQVLSNYGYTF
NA	NA	TRBJ2-5	TRBV7-9	TGTGCCAGCAGCGCGACTAGGCTCGGGGAGACCCAGTACTTC	CASSATRLGETQYF
NA	NA	TRBJ1-1	TRBV20-1	TGCAGTGCCCAGAGGAAGATTGAAGCTTTCTTT	CSAQRKIEAFF
few	NA	TRBJ1-2	TRBV7-9	TGTGCCAGCAGCTTATCATCGCCGGCCTCTCAGGGTGGCTACACCTTC	CASSLSSPASQGGYTF
NA	TRBD1	TRBJ2-2	TRBV9	TGTGCCAGCAGCGTAGGGGACAGGGGCACCGGGGAGCTGTTTTTT	CASSVGDRGTGELFF
NA	TRBD2	TRBJ2-7	TRBV30	TGTGCCTGGAGTACCCTAGCGGGCGAGCAGTACTTC	CAWSTLAGEQYF
NA	NA	TRBJ1-1	TRBV11-2	TGTGCCAGCAGCTCGTGGGAGTTTGAAGCTTTCTTT	CASSSWEFEAFF
NA	NA	TRBJ2-5	TRBV7-3	TGTGCCAGCAGCCTAAACCAGGGGAAAGAGACCCAGTACTTC	CASSLNQGKETQYF
NA	NA	TRBJ1-1	TRBV30	TGTGCCTGGACCCCCATAGGGGTTACTGAAGCTTTCTTT	CAWTPIGVTEAFF
NA	NA	TRBJ1-5	TRBV18	TGTGCCAGCTCACCATTCTCAGGGAGCGTCGATCAGCCCCAGCATTTT	CASSPFSGSVDQPQHF
NA	NA	TRBJ2-3	TRBV10-3	TGTGCCATCAGTGACCCGGGGAGACGGCGGGGCACAGATACGCAGTATTTT	CAISDPGRRRGTDTQYF
NA	NA	TRBJ2-2	TRBV5-1	TGCGCCAGCAGACTCGGACAATACACCGGGGAGCTGTTTTTT	CASRLGQYTGELFF
NA	TRBD1	TRBJ1-1	TRBV7-6	TGTGCCAGCAGCTTAGGGGGGTCCAACAGGGGACGCACTGAAGCTTTCTTT	CASSLGGSNRGRTEAFF
NA	TRBD2	TRBJ2-1	TRBV5-1	TGCGCCAGCAGCCCCCTTCCAGGGACTACCGAGCAGTTCTTC	CASSPLPGTTEQFF
NA	NA	TRBJ2-7	TRBV28	TGTGCCAGCAGTATACAGGCCTACGAGCAGTACTTC	CASSIQAYEQYF
NA	NA	TRBJ1-2	TRBV19	TGTGCCAGCCGATCCGACAGATATGGCTACACCTTC	CASRSDRYGYTF
NA	TRBD1	TRBJ1-1	TRBV19	TGTGCCAGTAGTGACAGGGGACTGAACACTGAAGCTTTCTTT	CASSDRGLNTEAFF
NA	TRBD1	TRBJ1-1	TRBV2	TGTGCCAGCGGCCCCCCCCGGACAGGGTACACTGAAGCTTTCTTT	CASGPPRTGYTEAFF